Included here is one T cell receptor (beta chain) sequence, with context. The record originates from a study of blood T cell repertoires in COVID-19. Study information: Acute and convalescent COVID-19 specimens originated in the United States, Italy and Spain.

The CDR3 length is 13 residues. The germline CDR1 and CDR2 sequences are SGHTA and FQGNSA. V lost 1 base to trimming and J lost 2 bases, with 6 bases between them. In assigning cohorts, the study relied on participant-reported clinical history. In the authors' methods: By means of reference gene primer amplification, nucleated cell counts were estimated. Some clones are missing from TCRdb's copy, which holds only in-frame ones; the method was immunoSEQ multiplex PCR. D and trimming were read from the DNA, whereas the V and J calls and clone size are those reported in that table. The sample has around 250,000 clones; 80% to 90% are singletons.

The chain uses TRBV7-2 and TRBJ2-7; tentative D call: TRBD1 (6 bases). Sequenced input: PBMCs or T cells enriched from blood (not recorded which). The sequence came from a woman aged 40 to 50 who had been exposed to COVID-19. The CDR3 region is CASSLDRAYEQYF. The CDR3 nucleotides are TGTGCCAGCAGCTTAGACAGGGCCTACGAGCAGTACTTC.